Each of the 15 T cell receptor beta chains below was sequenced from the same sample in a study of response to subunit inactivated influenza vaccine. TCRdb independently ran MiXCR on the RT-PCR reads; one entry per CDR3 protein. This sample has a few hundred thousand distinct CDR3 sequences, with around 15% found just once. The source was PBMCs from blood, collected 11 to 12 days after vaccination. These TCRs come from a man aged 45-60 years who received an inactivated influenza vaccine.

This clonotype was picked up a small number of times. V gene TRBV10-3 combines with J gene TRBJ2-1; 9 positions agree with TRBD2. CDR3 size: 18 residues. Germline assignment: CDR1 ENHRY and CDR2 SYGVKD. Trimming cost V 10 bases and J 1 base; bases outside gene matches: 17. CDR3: CATSRTSAQERSYNEQFF. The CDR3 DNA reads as TGTGCCACCAGCCGGACTAGCGCTCAGGAAAGGTCCTACAATGAGCAGTTCTTC.

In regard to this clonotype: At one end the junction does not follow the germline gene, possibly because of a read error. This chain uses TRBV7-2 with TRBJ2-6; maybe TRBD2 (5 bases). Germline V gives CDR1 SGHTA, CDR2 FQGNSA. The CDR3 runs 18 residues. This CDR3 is CASSLAWVGLSGANVLTF. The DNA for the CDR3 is TGTGCCAGCAGCCTAGCTTGGGTCGGTCTATCTGGGGCCAACGTCCTGACTTTC.

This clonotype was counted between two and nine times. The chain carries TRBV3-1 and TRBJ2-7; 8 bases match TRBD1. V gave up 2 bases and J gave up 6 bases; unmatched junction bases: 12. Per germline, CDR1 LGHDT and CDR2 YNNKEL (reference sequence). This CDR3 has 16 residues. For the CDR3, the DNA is TGTGCCAGCAGCCAACTCAGGGGGCAAACTAATGGCGAGCAGTACTTC. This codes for CASSQLRGQTNGEQYF.

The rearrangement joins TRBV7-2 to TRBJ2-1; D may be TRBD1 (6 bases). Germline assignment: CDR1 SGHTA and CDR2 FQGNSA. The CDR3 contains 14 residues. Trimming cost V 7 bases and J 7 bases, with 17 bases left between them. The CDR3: CASTPGGLGNEQFF. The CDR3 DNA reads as TGTGCCAGCACCCCTGGGGGCTTGGGGAATGAGCAGTTCTTC. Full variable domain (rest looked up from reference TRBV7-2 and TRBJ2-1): GAGVSQSPSNKVTEKGKDVELRCDPISGHTALYWYRQSLGQGLEFLIYFQGNSAPDKSGLPSDRFSAERTGGSVSTLTIQRTQQEDSAVYLCASTPGGLGNEQFFGPGTRLTVL.

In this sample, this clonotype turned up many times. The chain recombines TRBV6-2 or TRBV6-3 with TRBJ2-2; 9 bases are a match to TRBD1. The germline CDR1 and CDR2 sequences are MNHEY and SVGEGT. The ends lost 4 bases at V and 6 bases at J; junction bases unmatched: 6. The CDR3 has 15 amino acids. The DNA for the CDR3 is TGTGCCAGCAGTTCCGGGACAGGGATCTCCGGGGAGCTGTTTTTT. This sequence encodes CASSSGTGISGELFF.

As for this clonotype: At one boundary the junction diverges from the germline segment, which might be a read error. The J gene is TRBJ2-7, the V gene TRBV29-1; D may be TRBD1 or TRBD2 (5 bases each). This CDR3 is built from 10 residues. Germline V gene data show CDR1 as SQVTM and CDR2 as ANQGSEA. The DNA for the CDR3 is TGCAGCACAAGAGGGACGGTCGTGAACTTC. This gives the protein CSTRGTVVNF.

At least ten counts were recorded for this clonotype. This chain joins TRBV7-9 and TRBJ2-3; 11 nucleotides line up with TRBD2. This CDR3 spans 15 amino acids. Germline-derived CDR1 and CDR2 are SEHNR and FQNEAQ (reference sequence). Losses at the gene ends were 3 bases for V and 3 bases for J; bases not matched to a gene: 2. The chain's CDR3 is CASSFTSGGTDTQYF. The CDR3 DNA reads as TGTGCCAGCAGCTTCACTAGCGGGGGAACAGATACGCAGTATTTT.

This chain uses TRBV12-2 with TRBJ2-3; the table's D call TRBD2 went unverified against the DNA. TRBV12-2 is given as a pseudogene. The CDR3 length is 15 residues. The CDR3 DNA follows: TGTGCAAGTCGCAGAAAAGCGGGGAACACAGATACGCAGTATTTT. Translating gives CASRRKAGNTDTQYF.

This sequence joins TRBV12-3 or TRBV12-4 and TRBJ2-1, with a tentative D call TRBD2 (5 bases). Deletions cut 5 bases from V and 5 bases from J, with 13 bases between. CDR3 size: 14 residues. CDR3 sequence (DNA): TGTGCCAGCAGTGCTTACGGGGTCCACAATGAGCAGTTCTTC. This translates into CASSAYGVHNEQFF.

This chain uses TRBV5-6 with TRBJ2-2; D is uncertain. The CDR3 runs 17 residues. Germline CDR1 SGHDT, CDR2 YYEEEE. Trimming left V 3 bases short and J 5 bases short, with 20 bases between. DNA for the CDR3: TGTGCCAGCAGCTCCGTTACCCTGACGGTGTATACCGGGGAGCTGTTTTTT. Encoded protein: CASSSVTLTVYTGELFF.

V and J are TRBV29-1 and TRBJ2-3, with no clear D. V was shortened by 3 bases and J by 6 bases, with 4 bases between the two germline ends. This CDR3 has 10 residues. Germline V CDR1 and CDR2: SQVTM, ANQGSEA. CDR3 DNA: TGCAGCGTTGATGTGGATACGCAGTATTTT. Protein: CSVDVDTQYF.

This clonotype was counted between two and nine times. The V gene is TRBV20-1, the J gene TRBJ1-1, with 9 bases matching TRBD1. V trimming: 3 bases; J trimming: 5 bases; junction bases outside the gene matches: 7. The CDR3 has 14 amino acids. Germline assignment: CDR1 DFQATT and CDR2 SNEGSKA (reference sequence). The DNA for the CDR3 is TGCAGTGCTAGTCCTGGGACAGGGAGAACTGAAGCTTTCTTT. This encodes CSASPGTGRTEAFF.

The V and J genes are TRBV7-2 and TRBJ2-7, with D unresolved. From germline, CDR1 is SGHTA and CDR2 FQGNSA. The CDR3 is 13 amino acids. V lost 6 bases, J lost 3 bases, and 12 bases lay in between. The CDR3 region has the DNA TGTGCCAGCAGACCTGACAACCTCTACGAGCAGTACTTC. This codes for CASRPDNLYEQYF. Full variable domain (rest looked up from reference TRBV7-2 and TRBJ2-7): GAGVSQSPSNKVTEKGKDVELRCDPISGHTALYWYRQSLGQGLEFLIYFQGNSAPDKSGLPSDRFSAERTGGSVSTLTIQRTQQEDSAVYLCASRPDNLYEQYFGPGTRLTVT.

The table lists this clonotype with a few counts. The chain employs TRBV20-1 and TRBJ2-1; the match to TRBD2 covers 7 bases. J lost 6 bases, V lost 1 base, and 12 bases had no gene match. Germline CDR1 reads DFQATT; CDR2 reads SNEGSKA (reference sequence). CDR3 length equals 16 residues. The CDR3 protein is CSARVGGPSGGNEQFF. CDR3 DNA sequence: TGCAGTGCTAGAGTGGGGGGACCGTCGGGGGGCAATGAGCAGTTCTTC.

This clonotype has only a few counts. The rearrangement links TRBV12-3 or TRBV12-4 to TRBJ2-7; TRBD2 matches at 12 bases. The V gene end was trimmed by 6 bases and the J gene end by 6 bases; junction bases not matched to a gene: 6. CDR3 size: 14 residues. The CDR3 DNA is TGTGCCAGCAGCCAACTAGCGGGGGGCCCCGAGCAGTACTTC. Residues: CASSQLAGGPEQYF.